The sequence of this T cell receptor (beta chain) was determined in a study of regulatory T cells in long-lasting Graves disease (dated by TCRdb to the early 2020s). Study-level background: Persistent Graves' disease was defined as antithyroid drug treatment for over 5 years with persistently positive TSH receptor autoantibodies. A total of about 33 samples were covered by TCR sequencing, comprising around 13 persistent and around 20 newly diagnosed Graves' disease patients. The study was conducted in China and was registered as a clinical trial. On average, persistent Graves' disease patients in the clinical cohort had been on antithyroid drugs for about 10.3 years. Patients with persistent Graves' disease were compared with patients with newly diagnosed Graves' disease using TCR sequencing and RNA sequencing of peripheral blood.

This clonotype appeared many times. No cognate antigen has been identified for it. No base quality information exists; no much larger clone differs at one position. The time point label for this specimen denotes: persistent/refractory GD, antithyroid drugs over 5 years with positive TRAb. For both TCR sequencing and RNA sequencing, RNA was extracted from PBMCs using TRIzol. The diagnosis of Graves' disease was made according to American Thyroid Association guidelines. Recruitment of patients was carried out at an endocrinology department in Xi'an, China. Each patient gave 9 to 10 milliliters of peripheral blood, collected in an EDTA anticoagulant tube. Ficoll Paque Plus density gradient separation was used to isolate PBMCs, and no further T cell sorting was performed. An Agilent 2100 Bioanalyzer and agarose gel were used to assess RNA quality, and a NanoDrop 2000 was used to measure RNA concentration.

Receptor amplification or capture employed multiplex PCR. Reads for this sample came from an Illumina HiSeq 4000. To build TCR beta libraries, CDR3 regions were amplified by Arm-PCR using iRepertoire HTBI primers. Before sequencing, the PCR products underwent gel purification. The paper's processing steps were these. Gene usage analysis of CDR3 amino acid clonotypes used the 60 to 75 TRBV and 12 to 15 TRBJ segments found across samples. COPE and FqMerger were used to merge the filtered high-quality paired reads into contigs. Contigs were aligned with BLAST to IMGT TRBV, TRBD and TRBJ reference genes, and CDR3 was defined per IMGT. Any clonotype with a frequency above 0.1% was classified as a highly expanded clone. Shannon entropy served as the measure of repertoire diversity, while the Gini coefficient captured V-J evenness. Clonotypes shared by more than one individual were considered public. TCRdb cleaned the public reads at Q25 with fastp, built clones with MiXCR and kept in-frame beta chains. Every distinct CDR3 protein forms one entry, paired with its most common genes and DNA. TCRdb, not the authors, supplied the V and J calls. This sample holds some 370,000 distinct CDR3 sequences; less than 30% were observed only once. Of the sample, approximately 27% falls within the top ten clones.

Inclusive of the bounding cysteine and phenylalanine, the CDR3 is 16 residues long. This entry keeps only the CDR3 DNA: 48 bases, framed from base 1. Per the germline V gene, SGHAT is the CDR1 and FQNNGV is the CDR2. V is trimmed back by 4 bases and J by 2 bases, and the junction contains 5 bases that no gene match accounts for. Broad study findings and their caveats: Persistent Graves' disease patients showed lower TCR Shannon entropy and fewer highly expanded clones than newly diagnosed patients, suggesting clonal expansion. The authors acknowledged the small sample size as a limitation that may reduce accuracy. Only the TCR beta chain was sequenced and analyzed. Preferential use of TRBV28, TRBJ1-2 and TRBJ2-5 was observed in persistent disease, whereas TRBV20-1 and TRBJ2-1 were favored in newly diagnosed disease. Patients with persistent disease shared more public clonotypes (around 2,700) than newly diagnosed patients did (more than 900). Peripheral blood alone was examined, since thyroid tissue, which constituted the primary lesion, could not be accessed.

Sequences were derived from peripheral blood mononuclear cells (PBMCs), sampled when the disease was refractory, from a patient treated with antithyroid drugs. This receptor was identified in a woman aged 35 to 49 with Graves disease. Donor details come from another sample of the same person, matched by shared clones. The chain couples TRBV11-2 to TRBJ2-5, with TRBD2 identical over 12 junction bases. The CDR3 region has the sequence CASSSASGRAQETQYF. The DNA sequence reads TGTGCCAGCAGCTCAGCTAGCGGGAGGGCGCAAGAGACCCAGTACTTC.